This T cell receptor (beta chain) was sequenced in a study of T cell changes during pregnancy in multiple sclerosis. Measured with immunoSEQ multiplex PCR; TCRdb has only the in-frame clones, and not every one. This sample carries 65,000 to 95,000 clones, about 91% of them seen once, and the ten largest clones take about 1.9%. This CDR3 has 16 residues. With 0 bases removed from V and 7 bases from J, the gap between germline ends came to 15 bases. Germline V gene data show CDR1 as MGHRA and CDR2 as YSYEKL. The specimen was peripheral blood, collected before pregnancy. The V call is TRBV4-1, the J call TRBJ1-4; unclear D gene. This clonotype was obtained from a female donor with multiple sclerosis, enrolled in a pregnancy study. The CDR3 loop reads CASSQDQSSGGEKLFF. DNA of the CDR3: TGCGCCAGCAGCCAAGATCAGAGCTCCGGAGGTGAAAAACTGTTTTTT.